The 3 T cell receptor beta chains below come from one sample, sequenced in a study of blood T cell repertoires in COVID-19. Here immunoSEQ multiplex PCR was the method, and the copy in TCRdb shows in-frame clones only, minus some. The sample lists some 200,000 clones, approximately 88% seen once, with around 8.4% in the top ten. What was sequenced was PBMCs or T cells enriched from blood (not recorded which). These receptors came from a woman aged 18-29 years who had recovered from COVID-19.

The gene calls are TRBV10-2 and TRBJ2-5; a weak D match, TRBD1 (5 bases). The V end lost 6 bases, the J end lost 2 bases, and 13 bases lay between the germline ends. CDR1 and CDR2 (germline): WSHSY, SAAADI. The CDR3 sequence is 14 residues long. For the CDR3, the DNA is TGCGCCAGCAGGCCCCCAGGGAAACAAGAGACCCAGTACTTC. Translating gives CASRPPGKQETQYF.

The chain recombines TRBV5-4 with TRBJ1-1; D is possibly TRBD1 (6 bases). Deletions cut 3 bases from V and 0 bases from J, with 18 bases between. This CDR3 is 17 amino acids long. Germline V lookup: CDR1 SGHNT, CDR2 YYREEE (reference sequence). CDR3 amino acids: CASSSGQTPNLNTEAFF. The CDR3 DNA reads TGTGCCAGCAGCTCCGGACAGACCCCCAACCTGAACACTGAAGCTTTCTTT.

The chain combines TRBV6-4 with TRBJ2-3, with 9 positions matching TRBD2. Trimming removed 5 bases from V and 0 bases from J; junction bases left unmatched: 3. Germline lookup yields CDR1 MRHNA and CDR2 SNTAGT. The CDR3 has 15 residues. Written as DNA, the CDR3 is TGTGCCAGCAGTTCCGGGACTAGCAGCACAGATACGCAGTATTTT. It specifies CASSSGTSSTDTQYF.